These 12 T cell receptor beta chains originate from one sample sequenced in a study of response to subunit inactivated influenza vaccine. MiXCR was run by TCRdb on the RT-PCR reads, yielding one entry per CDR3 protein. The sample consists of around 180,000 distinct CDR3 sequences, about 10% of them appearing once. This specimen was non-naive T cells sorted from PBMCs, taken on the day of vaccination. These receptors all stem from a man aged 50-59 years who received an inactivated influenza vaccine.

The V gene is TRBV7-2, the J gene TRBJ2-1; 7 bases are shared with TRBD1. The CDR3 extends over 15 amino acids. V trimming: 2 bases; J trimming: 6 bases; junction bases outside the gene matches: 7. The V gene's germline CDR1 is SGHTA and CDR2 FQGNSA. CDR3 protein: CASSLKGAGGNEQFF. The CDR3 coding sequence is TGTGCCAGCAGCTTAAAAGGAGCAGGGGGCAATGAGCAGTTCTTC.

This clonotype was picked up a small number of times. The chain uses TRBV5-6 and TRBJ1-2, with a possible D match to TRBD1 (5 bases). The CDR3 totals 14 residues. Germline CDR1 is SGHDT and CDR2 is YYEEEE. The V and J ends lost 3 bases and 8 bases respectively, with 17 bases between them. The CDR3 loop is CASSSGFRGNGYTF. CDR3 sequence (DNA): TGTGCCAGCAGCTCCGGCTTTCGGGGGAACGGCTACACCTTC.

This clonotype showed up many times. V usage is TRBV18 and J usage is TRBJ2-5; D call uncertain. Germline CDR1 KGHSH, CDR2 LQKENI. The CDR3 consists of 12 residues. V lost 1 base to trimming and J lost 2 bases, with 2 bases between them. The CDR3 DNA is TGTGCCAGCTCACCACAGCAAGAGACCCAGTACTTC. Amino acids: CASSPQQETQYF.

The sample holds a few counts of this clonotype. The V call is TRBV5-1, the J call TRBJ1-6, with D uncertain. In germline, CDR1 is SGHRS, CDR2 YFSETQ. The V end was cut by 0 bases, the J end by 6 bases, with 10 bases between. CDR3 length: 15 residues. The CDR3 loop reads CASSLGGSSNSPLHF. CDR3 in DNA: TGCGCCAGCAGCTTGGGTGGTTCTAGTAATTCACCCCTCCACTTT.

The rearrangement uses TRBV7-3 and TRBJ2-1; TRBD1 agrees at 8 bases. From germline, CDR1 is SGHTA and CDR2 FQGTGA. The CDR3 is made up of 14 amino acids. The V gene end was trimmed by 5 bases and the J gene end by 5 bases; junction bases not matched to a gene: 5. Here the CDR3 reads CASSPGTGNNEQFF. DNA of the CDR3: TGTGCCAGCAGCCCCGGGACAGGAAACAATGAGCAGTTCTTC.

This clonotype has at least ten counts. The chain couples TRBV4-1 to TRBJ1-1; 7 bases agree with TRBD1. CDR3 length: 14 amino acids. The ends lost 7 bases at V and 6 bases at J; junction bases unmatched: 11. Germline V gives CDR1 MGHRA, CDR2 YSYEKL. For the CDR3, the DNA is TGCGCCAGCACCCGTACCGGACAGGACCCTGAAGCTTTCTTT. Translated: CASTRTGQDPEAFF.

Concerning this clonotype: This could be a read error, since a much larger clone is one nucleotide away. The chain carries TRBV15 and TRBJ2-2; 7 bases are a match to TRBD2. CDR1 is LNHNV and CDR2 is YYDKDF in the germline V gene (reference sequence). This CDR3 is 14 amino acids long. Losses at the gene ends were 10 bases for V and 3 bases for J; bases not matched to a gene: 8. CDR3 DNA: TGTGCCATCGTCGACGGGGGGTACACCGGGGAGCTGTTTTTT. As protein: CAIVDGGYTGELFF.

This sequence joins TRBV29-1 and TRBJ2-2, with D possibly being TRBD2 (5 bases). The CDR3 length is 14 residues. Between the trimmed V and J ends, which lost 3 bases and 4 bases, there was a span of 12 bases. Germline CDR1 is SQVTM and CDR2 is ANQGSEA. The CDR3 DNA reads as TGCAGCGTTGAGGAGGAGCAGGCCACCGGGGAGCTGTTTTTT. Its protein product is CSVEEEQATGELFF.

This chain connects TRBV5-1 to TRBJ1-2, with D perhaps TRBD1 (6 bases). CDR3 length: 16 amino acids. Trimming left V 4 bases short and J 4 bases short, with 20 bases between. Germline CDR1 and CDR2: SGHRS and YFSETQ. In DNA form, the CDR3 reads TGCGCCAGCAGCCCGGATACAGGGCCCTCGTCCTATGGCTACACCTTC. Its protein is CASSPDTGPSSYGYTF.

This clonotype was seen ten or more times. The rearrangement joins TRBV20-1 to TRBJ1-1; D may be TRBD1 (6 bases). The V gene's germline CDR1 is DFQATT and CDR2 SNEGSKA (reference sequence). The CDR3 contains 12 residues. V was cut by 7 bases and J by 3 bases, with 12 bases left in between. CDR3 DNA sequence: TGCAGTGTAGCGGGACATTACACTGAAGCTTTCTTT. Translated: CSVAGHYTEAFF.

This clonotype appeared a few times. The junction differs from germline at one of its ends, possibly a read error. CDR3 nucleotide sequence: TGTGCCAGCAGTTACGTAGCAGCCCGCAACCAGCCCCAGCATTTT. Translation: CASSYVAARNQPQHF. The J gene is TRBJ1-5, the V gene TRBV6-2 or TRBV6-3; D is uncertain. The length of the CDR3 is 15 residues. Germline V lookup: CDR1 MNHEY, CDR2 SVGEGT.

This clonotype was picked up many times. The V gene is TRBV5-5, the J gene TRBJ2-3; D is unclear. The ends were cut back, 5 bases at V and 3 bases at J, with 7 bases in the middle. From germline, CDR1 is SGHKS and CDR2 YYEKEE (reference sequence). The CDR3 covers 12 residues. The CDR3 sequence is CASSRATDTQYF. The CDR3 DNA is TGTGCCAGCAGTCGGGCGACAGATACGCAGTATTTT.